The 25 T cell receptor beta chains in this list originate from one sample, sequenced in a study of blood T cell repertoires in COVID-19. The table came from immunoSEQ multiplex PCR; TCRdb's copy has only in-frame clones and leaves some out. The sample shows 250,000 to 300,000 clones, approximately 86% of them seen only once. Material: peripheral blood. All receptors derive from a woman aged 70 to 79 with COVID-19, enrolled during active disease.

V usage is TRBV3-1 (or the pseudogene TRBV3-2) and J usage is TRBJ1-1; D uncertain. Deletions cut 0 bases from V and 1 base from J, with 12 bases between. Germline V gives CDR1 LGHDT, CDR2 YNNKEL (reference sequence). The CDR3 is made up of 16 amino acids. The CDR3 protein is CASSQDLSGSNTEAFF. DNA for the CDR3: TGTGCCAGCAGCCAAGATTTATCGGGATCGAACACTGAAGCTTTCTTT.

CDR3 nucleotides: TGCAGCGTTAAGGGCAGGGCGTCCTACGAGCAGTACTTC. It is translated as CSVKGRASYEQYF. The V gene is TRBV29-1, the J gene TRBJ2-7, with TRBD1 as a possible D gene (5 bases). V was shortened by 5 bases and J by 1 base, with 12 bases between the two germline ends. The germline V gene encodes CDR1 SQVTM and CDR2 ANQGSEA. This CDR3 is built from 13 residues.

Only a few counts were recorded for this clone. CDR3 loop: CASSSGGDQPQHF. For the CDR3, the DNA is TGTGCCAGCAGCTCGGGAGGGGATCAGCCCCAGCATTTT. V usage is TRBV7-2 and J usage is TRBJ1-5; tentatively, D is TRBD1 (5 bases). This CDR3 comprises 13 residues. The germline V gene has CDR1 SGHTA and CDR2 FQGNSA. Trimming left V 4 bases short and J 5 bases short, with 9 bases between.

CDR3 DNA: TGTGCCAGCAGCCAGGGACTAGCGGGGGGTAGGCAAGAGACCCAGTACTTC. Amino acids: CASSQGLAGGRQETQYF. The rearrangement joins TRBV7-2 to TRBJ2-5; 15 nucleotides agree with TRBD2. This CDR3 is built from 17 residues. V shed 5 bases, J shed 2 bases, and the junction held 6 bases outside the gene matches. From germline, CDR1 is SGHTA and CDR2 FQGNSA.

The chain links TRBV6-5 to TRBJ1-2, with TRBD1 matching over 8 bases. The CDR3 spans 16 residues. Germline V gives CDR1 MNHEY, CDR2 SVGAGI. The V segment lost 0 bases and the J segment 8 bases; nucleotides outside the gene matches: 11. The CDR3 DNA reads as TGTGCCAGCAGTTACTCACCCCGACAGGGGCTGCACGGCTACACCTTC. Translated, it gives CASSYSPRQGLHGYTF.

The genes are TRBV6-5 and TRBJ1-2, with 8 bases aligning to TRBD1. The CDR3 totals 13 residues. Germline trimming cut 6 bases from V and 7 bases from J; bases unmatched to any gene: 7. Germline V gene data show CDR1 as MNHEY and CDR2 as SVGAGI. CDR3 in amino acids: CASSLQGAGGYTF. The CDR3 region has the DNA TGTGCCAGCAGCCTTCAGGGGGCAGGTGGCTACACCTTC.

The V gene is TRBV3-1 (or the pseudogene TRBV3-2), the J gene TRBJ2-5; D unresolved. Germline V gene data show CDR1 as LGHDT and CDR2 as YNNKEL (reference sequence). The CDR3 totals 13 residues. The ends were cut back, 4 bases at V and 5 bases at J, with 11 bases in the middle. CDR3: CASSRFASETQYF. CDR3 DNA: TGTGCCAGCAGCCGCTTTGCGTCGGAGACCCAGTACTTC.

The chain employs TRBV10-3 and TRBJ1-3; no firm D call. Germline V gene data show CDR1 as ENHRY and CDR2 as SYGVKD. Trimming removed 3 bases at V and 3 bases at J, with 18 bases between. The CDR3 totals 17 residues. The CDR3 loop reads CAISDEELSRHGNTIYF. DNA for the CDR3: TGTGCCATCAGTGATGAAGAGCTATCGCGCCATGGAAACACCATATATTTT.

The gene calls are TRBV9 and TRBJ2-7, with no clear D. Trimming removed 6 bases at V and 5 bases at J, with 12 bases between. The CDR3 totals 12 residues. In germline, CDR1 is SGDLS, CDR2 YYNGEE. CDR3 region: CASIFYVHEQYF. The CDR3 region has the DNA TGTGCCAGCATCTTTTATGTCCACGAGCAGTACTTC. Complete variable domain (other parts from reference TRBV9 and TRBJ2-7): DSGVTQTPKHLITATGQRVTLRCSPRSGDLSVYWYQQSLDQGLQFLIQYYNGEERAKGNILERFSAQQFPDLHSELNLSSLELGDSALYFCASIFYVHEQYFGPGTRLTVT.

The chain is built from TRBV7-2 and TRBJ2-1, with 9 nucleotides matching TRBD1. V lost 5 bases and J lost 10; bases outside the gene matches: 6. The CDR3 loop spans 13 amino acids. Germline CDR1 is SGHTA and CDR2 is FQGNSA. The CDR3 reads CASSPGTGYEQFF. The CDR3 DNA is TGTGCCAGCAGCCCCGGGACAGGGTACGAGCAGTTCTTC.

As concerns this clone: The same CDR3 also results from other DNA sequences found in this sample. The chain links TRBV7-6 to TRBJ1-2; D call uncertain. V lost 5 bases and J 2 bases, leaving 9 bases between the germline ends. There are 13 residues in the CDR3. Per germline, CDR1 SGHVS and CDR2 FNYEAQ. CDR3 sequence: CASSPTGNYGYTF. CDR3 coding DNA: TGTGCCAGCAGCCCGACGGGGAACTATGGCTACACCTTC.

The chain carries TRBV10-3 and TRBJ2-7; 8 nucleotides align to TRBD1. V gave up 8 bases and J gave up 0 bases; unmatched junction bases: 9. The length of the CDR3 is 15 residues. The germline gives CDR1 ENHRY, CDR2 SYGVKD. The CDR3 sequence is CAISKGQGPSYEQYF. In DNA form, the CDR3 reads TGTGCCATCTCGAAAGGACAGGGCCCCTCCTACGAGCAGTACTTC.

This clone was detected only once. The CDR3 loop reads CASSHLAGGTDTQYF. As DNA, the CDR3 is TGCGCCAGCAGCCACCTAGCGGGGGGAACAGATACGCAGTATTTT. V and J are TRBV4-1 and TRBJ2-3; TRBD2 matches 11 bases. The V gene end was trimmed by 3 bases and the J gene end by 3 bases; junction bases not matched to a gene: 2. The CDR3 runs to 15 residues. Germline V CDR1 and CDR2: MGHRA, YSYEKL.

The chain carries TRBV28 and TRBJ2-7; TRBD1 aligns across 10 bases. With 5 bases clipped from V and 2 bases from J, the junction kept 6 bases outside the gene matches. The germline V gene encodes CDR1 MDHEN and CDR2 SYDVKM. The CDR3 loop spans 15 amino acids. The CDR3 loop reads CASSAGTGVAYEQYF. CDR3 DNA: TGTGCCAGCAGTGCCGGGACAGGGGTGGCCTACGAGCAGTACTTC.

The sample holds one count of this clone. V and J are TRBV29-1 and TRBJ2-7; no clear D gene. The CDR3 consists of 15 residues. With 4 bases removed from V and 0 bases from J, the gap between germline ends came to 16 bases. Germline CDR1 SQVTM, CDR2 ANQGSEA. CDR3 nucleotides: TGCAGCGTTGCCGACAAGACCAAAAGCTCCTACGAGCAGTACTTC. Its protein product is CSVADKTKSSYEQYF.

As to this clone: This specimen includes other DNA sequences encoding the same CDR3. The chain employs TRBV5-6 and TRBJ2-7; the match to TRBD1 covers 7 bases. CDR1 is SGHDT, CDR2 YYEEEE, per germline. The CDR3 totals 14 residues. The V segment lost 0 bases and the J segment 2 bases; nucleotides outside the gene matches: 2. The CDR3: CASSLGQGAYEQYF. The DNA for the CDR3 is TGTGCCAGCAGCTTGGGACAGGGCGCCTACGAGCAGTACTTC.

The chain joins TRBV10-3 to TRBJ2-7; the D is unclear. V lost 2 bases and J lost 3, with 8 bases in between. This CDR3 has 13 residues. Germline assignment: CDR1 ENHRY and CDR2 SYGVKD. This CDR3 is CAISEPYFYEQYF. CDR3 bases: TGTGCCATCAGTGAGCCCTACTTCTACGAGCAGTACTTC.

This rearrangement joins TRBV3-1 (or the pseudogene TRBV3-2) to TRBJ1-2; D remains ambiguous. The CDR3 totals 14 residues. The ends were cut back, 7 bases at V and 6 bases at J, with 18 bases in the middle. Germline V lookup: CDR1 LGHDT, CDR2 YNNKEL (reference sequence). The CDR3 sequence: CASTNRGVGDGYTF. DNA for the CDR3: TGTGCCAGCACTAACCGCGGAGTTGGTGATGGCTACACCTTC.

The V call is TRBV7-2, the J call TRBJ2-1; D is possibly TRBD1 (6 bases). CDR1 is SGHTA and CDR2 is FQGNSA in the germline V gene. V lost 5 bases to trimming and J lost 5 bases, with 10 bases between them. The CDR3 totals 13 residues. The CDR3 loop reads CASSLTGNNEQFF. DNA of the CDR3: TGTGCCAGCAGCCTAACAGGGAACAATGAGCAGTTCTTC.

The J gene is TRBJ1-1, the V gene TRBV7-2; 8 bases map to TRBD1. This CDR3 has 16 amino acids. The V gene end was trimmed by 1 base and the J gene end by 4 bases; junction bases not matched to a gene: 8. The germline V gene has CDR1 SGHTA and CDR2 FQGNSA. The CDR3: CASSLGLPGGFTEAFF. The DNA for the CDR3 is TGTGCCAGCAGCTTAGGACTTCCAGGGGGCTTCACTGAAGCTTTCTTT.

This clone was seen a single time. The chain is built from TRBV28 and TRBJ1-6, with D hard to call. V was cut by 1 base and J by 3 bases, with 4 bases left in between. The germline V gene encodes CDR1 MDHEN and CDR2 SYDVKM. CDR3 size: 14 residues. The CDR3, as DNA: TGTGCCAGCAGTTTATCAGTCTATAATTCACCCCTCCACTTT. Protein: CASSLSVYNSPLHF.

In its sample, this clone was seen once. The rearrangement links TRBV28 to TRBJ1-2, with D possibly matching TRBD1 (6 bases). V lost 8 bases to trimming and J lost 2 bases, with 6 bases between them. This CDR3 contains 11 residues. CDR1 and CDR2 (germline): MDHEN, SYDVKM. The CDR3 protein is CASGGNYGYTF. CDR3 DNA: TGTGCCAGCGGGGGCAACTATGGCTACACCTTC.

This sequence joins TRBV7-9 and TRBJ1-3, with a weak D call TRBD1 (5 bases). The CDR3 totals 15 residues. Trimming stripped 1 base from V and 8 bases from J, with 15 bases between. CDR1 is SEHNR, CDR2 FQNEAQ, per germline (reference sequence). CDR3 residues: CASSLEGNSEDTIYF. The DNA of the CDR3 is TGTGCCAGCAGCTTAGAGGGGAACAGTGAGGACACCATATATTTT. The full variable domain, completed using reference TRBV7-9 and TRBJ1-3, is DTGVSQNPRHKITKRGQNVTFRCDPISEHNRLYWYRQTLGQGPEFLTYFQNEAQLEKSRLLSDRFSAERPKGSFSTLEIQRTEQGDSAMYLCASSLEGNSEDTIYFGEGSWLTVV.

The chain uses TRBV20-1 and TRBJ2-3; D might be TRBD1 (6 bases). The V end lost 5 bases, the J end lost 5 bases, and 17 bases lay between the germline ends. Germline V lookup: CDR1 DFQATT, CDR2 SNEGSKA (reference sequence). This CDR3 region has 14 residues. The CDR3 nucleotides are TGCAGTGCTTGTGACGTACAGGGTGGAGATACGCAGTATTTT. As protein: CSACDVQGGDTQYF.

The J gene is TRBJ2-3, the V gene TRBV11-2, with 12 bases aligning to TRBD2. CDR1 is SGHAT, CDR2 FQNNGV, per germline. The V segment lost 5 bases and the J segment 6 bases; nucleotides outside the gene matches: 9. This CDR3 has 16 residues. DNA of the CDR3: TGTGCCAGCAGCCGCAAACTCCTAGCGGGGGGGGATACGCAGTATTTT. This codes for CASSRKLLAGGDTQYF.